This T cell receptor beta chain originates from a study of cytomegalovirus exposure and HLA in healthy donors. The CDR3 sequence is 17 residues long. Germline CDR1 and CDR2: SGHAT and FQDESV (reference sequence). Losses at the gene ends were 2 bases for V and 0 bases for J; bases not matched to a gene: 7. Healthy donors of bone marrow made up the group. The PCR was carried out with 60 Vbeta primers and 13 Jbeta primers. Profiled with immunoSEQ multiplex PCR; TCRdb holds only in-frame clones, not every one. The table shows around 90,000 clones, with 81% occurring only once. Sample: PBMCs. The chain links TRBV11-1 to TRBJ2-3; TRBD2 matches 8 bases. This receptor was obtained from a human donor in good health. The CDR3 spells CASSLRSLAGSTDTQYF. CDR3 sequence (DNA): TGTGCCAGCAGCTTACGGAGCCTAGCGGGTAGCACAGATACGCAGTATTTT.